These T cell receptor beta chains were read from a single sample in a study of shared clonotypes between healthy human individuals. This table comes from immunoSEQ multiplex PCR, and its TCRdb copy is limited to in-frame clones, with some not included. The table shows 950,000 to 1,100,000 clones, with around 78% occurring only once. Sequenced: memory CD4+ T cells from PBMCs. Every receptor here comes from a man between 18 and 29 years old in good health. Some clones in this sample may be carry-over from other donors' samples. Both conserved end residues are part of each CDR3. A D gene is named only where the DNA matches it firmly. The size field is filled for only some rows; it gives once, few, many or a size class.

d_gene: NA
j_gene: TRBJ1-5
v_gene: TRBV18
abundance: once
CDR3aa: CASTRKGGIDSNQPQHF
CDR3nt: TGTGCCTCAACCCGCAAGGGAGGGATTGATAGCAATCAGCCCCAGCATTTT

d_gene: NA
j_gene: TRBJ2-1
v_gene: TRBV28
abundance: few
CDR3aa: CASSYRDMYNEQFF
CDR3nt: TGTGCCAGCAGTTACAGGGACATGTACAATGAGCAGTTCTTC

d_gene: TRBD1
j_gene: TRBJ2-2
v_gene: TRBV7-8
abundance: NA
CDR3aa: CASSFVTGGYGELFF
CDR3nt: TGTGCCAGCAGCTTCGTGACAGGGGGCTACGGGGAGCTGTTTTTT

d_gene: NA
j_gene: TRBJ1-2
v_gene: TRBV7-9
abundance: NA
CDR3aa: CASSPVAGHGYTF
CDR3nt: TGTGCCAGCAGCCCCGTGGCGGGGCATGGCTACACCTTC

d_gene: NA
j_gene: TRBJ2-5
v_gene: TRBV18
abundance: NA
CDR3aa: CASSPGYQETQYF
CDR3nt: TGTGCCAGCTCACCAGGGTACCAAGAGACCCAGTACTTC

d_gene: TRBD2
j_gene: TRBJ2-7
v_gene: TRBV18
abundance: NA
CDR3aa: CASSPRTSEYEQYF
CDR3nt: TGTGCCAGCTCACCCCGGACTAGCGAATACGAGCAGTACTTC

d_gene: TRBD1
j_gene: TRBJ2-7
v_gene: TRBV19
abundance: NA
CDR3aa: CASSIMGQSYEQYF
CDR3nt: TGTGCCAGTAGTATAATGGGACAGTCCTACGAGCAGTACTTC

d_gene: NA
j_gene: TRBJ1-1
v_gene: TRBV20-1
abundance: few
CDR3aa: CSARRQEEAFF
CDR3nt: TGCAGTGCTAGAAGACAGGAGGAAGCTTTCTTT

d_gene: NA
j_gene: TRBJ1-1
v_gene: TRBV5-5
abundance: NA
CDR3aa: CASRGFLNTEAFF
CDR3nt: TGTGCCAGCAGAGGGTTCTTGAACACTGAAGCTTTCTTT

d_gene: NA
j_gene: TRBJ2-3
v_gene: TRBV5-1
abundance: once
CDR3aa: CASSLWGAVETDTQYF
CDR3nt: TGCGCCAGCAGCTTGTGGGGGGCGGTTGAAACAGATACGCAGTATTTT

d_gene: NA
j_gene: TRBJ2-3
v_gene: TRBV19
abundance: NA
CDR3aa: CASRTVQAGDTQYF
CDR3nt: TGTGCCAGTAGAACAGTACAAGCGGGAGATACGCAGTATTTT

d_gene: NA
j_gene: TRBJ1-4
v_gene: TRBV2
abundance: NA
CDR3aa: CASSGRLEEEKLFF
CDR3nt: TGTGCCAGCAGCGGCCGCCTCGAAGAGGAAAAACTGTTTTTT

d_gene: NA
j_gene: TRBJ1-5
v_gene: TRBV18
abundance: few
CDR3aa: CASSQQNSNQPQHF
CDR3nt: TGTGCCAGCTCACAACAGAATAGCAATCAGCCCCAGCATTTT

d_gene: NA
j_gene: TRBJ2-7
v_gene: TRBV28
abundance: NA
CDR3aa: CASSHQKGSYEQYF
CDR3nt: TGTGCCAGCAGTCATCAAAAGGGGTCCTACGAGCAGTACTTC

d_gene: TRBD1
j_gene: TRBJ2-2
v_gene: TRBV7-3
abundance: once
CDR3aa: CASKPSPGQDTGELFF
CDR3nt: TGTGCCAGCAAACCTAGTCCTGGACAGGACACCGGGGAGCTGTTTTTT

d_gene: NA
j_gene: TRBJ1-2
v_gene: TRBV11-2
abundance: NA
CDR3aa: CASSLSRGFDGYTF
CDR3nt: TGTGCCAGCAGCTTATCGAGAGGGTTCGACGGCTACACCTTC

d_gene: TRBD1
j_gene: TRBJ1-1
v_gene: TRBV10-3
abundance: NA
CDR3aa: CATGQGLNTEAFF
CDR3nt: TGTGCCACCGGACAGGGTCTGAACACTGAAGCTTTCTTT

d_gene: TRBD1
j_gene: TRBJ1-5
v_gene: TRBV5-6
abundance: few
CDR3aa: CASSFLGTANNQPQHF
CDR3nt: TGTGCCAGCAGCTTCCTTGGGACAGCCAATAATCAGCCCCAGCATTTT

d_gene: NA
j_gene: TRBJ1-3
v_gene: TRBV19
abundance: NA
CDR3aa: CASSIFGRPVSGNTIYF
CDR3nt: TGTGCCAGTAGTATATTCGGCAGGCCCGTCTCTGGAAACACCATATATTTT

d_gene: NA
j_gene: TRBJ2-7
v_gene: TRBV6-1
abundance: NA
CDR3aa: CASMQLDRISYEQYF
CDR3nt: TGTGCCAGCATGCAACTGGATCGCATCTCCTACGAGCAGTACTTC

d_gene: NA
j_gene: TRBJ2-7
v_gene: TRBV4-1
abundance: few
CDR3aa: CASSQVGDLTYEQYF
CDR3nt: TGCGCCAGCAGCCAAGTGGGGGACTTAACCTACGAGCAGTACTTC

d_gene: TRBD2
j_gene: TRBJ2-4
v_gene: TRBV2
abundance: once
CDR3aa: CASRVAGGDRAKNIQYF
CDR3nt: TGTGCCAGCAGGGTAGCGGGAGGGGATAGAGCCAAAAACATTCAGTACTTC

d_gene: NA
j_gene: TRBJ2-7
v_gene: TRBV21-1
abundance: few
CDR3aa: CASSKWAQKNEQYF
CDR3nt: TGTGCCAGCAGCAAATGGGCCCAGAAGAACGAGCAGTACTTC

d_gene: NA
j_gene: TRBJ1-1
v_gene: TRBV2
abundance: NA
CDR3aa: CASSSMGGTEAFF
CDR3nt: TGTGCCAGCAGCTCGATGGGCGGCACTGAAGCTTTCTTT

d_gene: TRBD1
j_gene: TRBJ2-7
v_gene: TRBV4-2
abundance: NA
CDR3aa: CASSTKLGPGQGPYEQYF
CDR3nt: TGTGCCAGCAGCACGAAGCTTGGACCGGGACAGGGCCCCTACGAGCAGTACTTC

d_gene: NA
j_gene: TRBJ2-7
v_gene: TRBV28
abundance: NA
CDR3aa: CASSRDDRFDEQYF
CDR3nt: TGTGCCAGCAGTCGAGACGACAGGTTTGACGAGCAGTACTTC

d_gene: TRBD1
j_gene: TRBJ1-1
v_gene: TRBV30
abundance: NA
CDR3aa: CAWSTPLWTGEAFF
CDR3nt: TGTGCCTGGAGTACCCCACTTTGGACAGGGGAAGCTTTCTTT

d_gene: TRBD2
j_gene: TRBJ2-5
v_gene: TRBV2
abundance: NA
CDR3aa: CASSASGSETQYF
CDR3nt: TGTGCCAGCAGTGCTAGCGGGAGTGAGACCCAGTACTTC

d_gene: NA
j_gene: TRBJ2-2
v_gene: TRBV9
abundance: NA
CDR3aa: CASSAGSLSTGELFF
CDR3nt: TGTGCCAGCAGCGCTGGAAGCTTGAGCACCGGGGAGCTGTTTTTT

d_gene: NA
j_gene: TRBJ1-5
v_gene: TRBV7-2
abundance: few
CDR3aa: CASSPGVWSNQPQHF
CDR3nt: TGTGCCAGCAGCCCGGGGGTTTGGAGCAATCAGCCCCAGCATTTT

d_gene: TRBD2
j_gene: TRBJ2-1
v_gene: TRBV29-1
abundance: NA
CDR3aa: CSGEEATSGRDDEQFF
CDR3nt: TGCAGCGGGGAGGAGGCAACTAGCGGGAGAGATGATGAGCAGTTCTTC

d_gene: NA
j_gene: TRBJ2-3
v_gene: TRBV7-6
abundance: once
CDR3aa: CASSRAGETDTQYF
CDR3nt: TGTGCCAGCAGCCGCGCAGGGGAGACAGATACGCAGTATTTT

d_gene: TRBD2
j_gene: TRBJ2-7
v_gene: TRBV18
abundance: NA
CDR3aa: CASSPGLAGPEQYF
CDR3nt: TGTGCCAGCTCACCGGGACTAGCGGGACCCGAGCAGTACTTC

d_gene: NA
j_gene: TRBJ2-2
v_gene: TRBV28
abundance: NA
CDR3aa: CASSFRGQYNTGELFF
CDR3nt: TGTGCCAGCAGTTTTCGGGGGCAGTATAACACCGGGGAGCTGTTTTTT

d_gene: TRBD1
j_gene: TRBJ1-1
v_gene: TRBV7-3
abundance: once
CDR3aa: CASSMDRVGAEAFF
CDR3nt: TGTGCCAGCAGCATGGACAGGGTAGGCGCTGAAGCTTTCTTT

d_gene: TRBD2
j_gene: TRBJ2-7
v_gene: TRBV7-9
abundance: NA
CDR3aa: CASSLNSGIAEQYF
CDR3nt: TGTGCCAGCAGCTTAAATAGCGGGATTGCCGAGCAGTACTTC

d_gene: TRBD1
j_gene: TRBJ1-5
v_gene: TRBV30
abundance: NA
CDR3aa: CAWQARQGAHQPQHF
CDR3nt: TGTGCCTGGCAGGCAAGACAGGGGGCCCATCAGCCCCAGCATTTT

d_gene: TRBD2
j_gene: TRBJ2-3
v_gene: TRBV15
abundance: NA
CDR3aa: CATSRELAGEVTQYF
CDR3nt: TGTGCCACCAGCAGAGAGCTAGCGGGAGAGGTTACGCAGTATTTT

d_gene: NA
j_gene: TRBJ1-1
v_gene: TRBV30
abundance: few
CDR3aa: CAWSVGRAGDTEAFF
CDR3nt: TGTGCCTGGAGTGTAGGTAGAGCCGGGGACACTGAAGCTTTCTTT

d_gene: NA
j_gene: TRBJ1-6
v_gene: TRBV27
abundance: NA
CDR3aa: CASSLWGAPSSYNSPLHF
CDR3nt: TGTGCCAGCAGTTTATGGGGGGCCCCTAGCTCCTATAATTCACCCCTCCACTTT

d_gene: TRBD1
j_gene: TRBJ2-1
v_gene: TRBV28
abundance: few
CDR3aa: CASSFSRQGHNEQFF
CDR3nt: TGTGCCAGCAGTTTTTCAAGACAGGGCCACAATGAGCAGTTCTTC

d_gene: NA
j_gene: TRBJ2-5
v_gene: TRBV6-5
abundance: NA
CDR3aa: CASSYHYQETQYF
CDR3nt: TGTGCCAGCAGTTATCATTATCAAGAGACCCAGTACTTC

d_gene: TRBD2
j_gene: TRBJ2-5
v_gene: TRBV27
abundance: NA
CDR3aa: CASSPYLPAGDNGRLETQYF
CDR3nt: TGTGCCAGCAGTCCTTACCTACCCGCGGGAGACAACGGGAGGTTGGAGACCCAGTACTTC

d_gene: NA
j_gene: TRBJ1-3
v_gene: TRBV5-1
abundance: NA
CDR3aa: CASSLSGGSGNTIYF
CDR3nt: TGCGCCAGCAGCTTGAGTGGGGGCTCTGGAAACACCATATATTTT

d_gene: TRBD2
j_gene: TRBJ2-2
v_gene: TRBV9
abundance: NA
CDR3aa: CASSMTPGLAGGPNTGELFF
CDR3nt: TGTGCCAGCAGCATGACTCCGGGACTAGCGGGAGGGCCAAACACCGGGGAGCTGTTTTTT

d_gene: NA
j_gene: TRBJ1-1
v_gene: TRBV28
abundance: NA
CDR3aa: CASTEGAYTEAFF
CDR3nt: TGTGCCAGCACGGAAGGGGCCTACACTGAAGCTTTCTTT

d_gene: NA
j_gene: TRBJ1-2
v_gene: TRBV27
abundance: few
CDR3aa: CASSQRGGGKGGYTF
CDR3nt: TGTGCCAGCAGCCAAAGGGGGGGTGGAAAGGGAGGCTACACCTTC

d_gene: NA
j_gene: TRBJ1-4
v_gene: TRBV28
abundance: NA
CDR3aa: CASRWGGSNEKLFF
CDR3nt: TGTGCCAGCAGGTGGGGGGGGTCTAATGAAAAACTGTTTTTT

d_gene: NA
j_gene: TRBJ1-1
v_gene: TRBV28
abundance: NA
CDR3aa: CASSLSGGPSNTEAFF
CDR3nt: TGTGCCAGCAGTTTATCCGGTGGCCCTTCGAACACTGAAGCTTTCTTT

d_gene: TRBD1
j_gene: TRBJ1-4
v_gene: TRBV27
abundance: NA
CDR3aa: CASSFQGAANEKLFF
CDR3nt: TGTGCCAGCAGTTTCCAGGGGGCTGCTAATGAAAAACTGTTTTTT